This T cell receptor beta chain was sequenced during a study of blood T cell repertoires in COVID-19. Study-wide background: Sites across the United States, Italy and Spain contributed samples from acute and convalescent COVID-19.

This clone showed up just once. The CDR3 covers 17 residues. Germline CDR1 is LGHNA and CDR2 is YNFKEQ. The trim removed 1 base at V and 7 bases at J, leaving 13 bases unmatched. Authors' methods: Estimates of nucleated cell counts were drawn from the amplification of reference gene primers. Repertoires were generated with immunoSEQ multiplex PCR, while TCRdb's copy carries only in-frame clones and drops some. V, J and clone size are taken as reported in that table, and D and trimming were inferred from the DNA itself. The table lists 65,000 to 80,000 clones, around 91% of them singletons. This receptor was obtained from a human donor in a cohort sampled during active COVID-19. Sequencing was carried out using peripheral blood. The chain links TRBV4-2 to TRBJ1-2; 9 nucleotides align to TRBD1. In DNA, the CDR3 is TGTGCCAGCAGCCAAGTTACCACAGGGGGCGCTGGTAGTGGCTACACCTTC. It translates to CASSQVTTGGAGSGYTF.